This T cell receptor beta chain was profiled in a study of cytomegalovirus exposure and HLA in healthy donors. Study as a whole: Earlier sequencing of 150 million to 200 million T cells yielded nearly 120 million unique TCR beta sequences. Study-wide findings and caveats: It emerged from a later analysis that several of the most significant clusters appeared to be linked to common viral pathogens. According to reports, the classifier identified cytomegalovirus status with high specificity and sensitivity.

As regards this clone: Antigen specificity is unknown.

It was with 60 Vbeta and 13 Jbeta primers that the PCR ran. The protocol was immunoSEQ multiplex PCR, while the TCRdb copy is restricted to in-frame clones and leaves out a portion. Seen here are some 140,000 clones, 73% observed once, and the top ten hold around 1.4%. The clonotype was recovered from a woman aged 40 to 55 in good health and CMV-seronegative. Sequenced material: PBMCs.

CDR3 coding DNA: TGTGCCAGTCGCGCCGGGGGTGTCGGGCCTTCTAACTATGGCTACACCTTC. Protein: CASRAGGVGPSNYGYTF. The V gene is TRBV19, the J gene TRBJ1-2; a weak D match, TRBD1 (5 bases). Germline CDR1 is LNHDA and CDR2 is SQIVND (reference sequence). V shed 8 bases and J shed 0 bases, with 22 bases lying between them. The CDR3 consists of 17 residues.